Presented here are 12 T cell receptor beta chains from one specimen sequenced in a study of T cell responses to AZD1222 COVID-19 vaccine. TCRdb's copy holds only in-frame clones and misses some; the assay was immunoSEQ multiplex PCR. The sample records about 140,000 clones, less than 95% being singletons. This sample comprised peripheral blood, obtained on day 0 of AZD1222 vaccination. The receptors were gathered from an adult in good health.

This sequence joins TRBV5-6 and TRBJ1-2, with D uncertain. Trimming left V 3 bases short and J 2 bases short, with 5 bases between. This CDR3 comprises 12 residues. Per the germline V gene, CDR1 is SGHDT and CDR2 is YYEEEE. The CDR3, as DNA: TGTGCCAGCAGCTCGGGAAACTATGGCTACACCTTC. Its translation: CASSSGNYGYTF.

This chain uses TRBV6-5 with TRBJ2-1; 8 positions agree with TRBD1. This CDR3 is built from 13 residues. The germline CDR1 and CDR2 sequences are MNHEY and SVGAGI. The V and J ends lost 10 bases and 4 bases, in that order; junction bases with no gene match: 6. CDR3 sequence reads: CATWTGWYNEQFF. The CDR3 bases are TGTGCCACCTGGACAGGGTGGTACAATGAGCAGTTCTTC.

This chain links TRBV29-1 with TRBJ1-1; 9 positions match TRBD1. The CDR3 has 14 amino acids. The V gene's germline CDR1 is SQVTM and CDR2 ANQGSEA. The CDR3 nucleotides are TGCAGAATCCCGCCACAGGGGGCCGGCACTGAAGCTTTCTTT. It specifies CRIPPQGAGTEAFF.

This rearrangement joins TRBV3-1 (or the pseudogene TRBV3-2) to TRBJ1-6, with 7 bases matching TRBD1. This CDR3 has 16 amino acids. Germline CDR1 LGHDT, CDR2 YNNKEL (reference sequence). V was clipped by 4 bases and J by 10 bases; unmatched bases: 13. This CDR3 reads CASSRTGTVGGSPLHF. CDR3 DNA: TGTGCCAGCAGCCGTACCGGGACAGTTGGAGGATCACCCCTCCACTTT.

This clone was seen once. J is TRBJ1-1 and V is TRBV27; D possibly corresponds to TRBD1 (5 bases). Trimming shortened V by 6 bases and J by 5 bases, and 13 bases separated the two germline ends. CDR1 is MNHEY, CDR2 SMNVEV, per germline (reference sequence). CDR3 length: 13 amino acids. This chain's CDR3 is CASRISGKTEAFF. DNA for the CDR3: TGTGCCAGCAGGATATCAGGGAAGACTGAAGCTTTCTTT.

V and J are TRBV2 and TRBJ1-3; 7 positions agree with TRBD1. V was clipped by 6 bases and J by 3 bases; unmatched bases: 14. This CDR3 region has 17 residues. Germline values: CDR1 SNHLY, CDR2 FYNNEI. CDR3 sequence reads: CASSGIPGGVVGNTIYF. The CDR3 DNA reads TGTGCCAGCAGCGGGATCCCAGGGGGTGTTGTTGGAAACACCATATATTTT.

The chain recombines TRBV27 with TRBJ1-6; the match to TRBD1 covers 8 bases. The CDR3 is 15 residues long. Trimming took 2 bases from V and 8 from J; bases not matched to a gene: 5. CDR1 and CDR2 from the germline V gene are MNHEY and SMNVEV (reference sequence). DNA for the CDR3: TGTGCCAGCAGTTTAGGGGACAGGAGATATTCACCCCTCCACTTT. It is translated as CASSLGDRRYSPLHF.

The rearrangement uses TRBV27 and TRBJ1-3, with D uncertain. The V end lost 8 bases, the J end lost 4 bases, and 12 bases lay between the germline ends. This CDR3 region has 13 residues. The germline V gene encodes CDR1 MNHEY and CDR2 SMNVEV (reference sequence). The chain's CDR3 is CASQTSGGNTIYF. The CDR3, as DNA: TGTGCCAGCCAGACCTCGGGGGGAAACACCATATATTTT.

The V gene is TRBV7-9, the J gene TRBJ1-1; a possible D gene is TRBD1 (5 bases). The CDR3 is 15 amino acids. V was cut by 4 bases and J by 5 bases, with 17 bases left in between. Germline lookup yields CDR1 SEHNR and CDR2 FQNEAQ (reference sequence). DNA of the CDR3: TGTGCCAGCAGCTCATGGGGGAAGTCGAGGACTGAAGCTTTCTTT. It encodes CASSSWGKSRTEAFF.

The chain is built from TRBV7-2 and TRBJ2-2; D not certain. Germline values: CDR1 SGHTA, CDR2 FQGNSA. This CDR3 region has 17 residues. V gave up 5 bases and J gave up 6 bases, with 22 bases separating them. CDR3 loop: CASSPRGRQWGSGELFF. The CDR3 DNA sequence: TGTGCCAGCAGCCCTCGTGGTAGGCAATGGGGATCCGGGGAGCTGTTTTTT.

The chain uses TRBV21-1 and TRBJ1-2; the table names TRBD1, a call not compared with the DNA. TRBV21-1 is noted as a pseudogene. This CDR3 is built from 14 residues. CDR3 bases: TGTGCCAGCAGGTACGGACAGCCCGGCTATGGCTACACCTTC. This gives the protein CASRYGQPGYGYTF.

The CDR3 DNA sequence: TGTGCCAGCAGTTTGAGCGGACTAGCGGGAGTAGACGGGGAGCTGTTTTTT. This gives the protein CASSLSGLAGVDGELFF. This sequence joins TRBV7-8 and TRBJ2-2, with 13 positions matching TRBD2. V shed 6 bases, J shed 7 bases, and the junction held 11 bases outside the gene matches. Germline V gene data show CDR1 as SGHVS and CDR2 as FQNEAQ. The CDR3 is 17 amino acids.